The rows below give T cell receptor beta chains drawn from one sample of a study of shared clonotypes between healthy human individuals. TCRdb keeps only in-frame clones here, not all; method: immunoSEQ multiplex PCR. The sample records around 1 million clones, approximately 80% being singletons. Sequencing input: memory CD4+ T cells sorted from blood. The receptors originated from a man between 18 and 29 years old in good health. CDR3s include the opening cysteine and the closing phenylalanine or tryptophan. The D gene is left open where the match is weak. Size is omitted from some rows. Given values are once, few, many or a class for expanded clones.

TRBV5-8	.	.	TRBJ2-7	TGTGCCAGCAGCTCCCGGTGGGTGGGGGAGCAGTACTTC	CASSSRWVGEQYF
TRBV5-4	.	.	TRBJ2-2	TGTGCCAGCAGCTTGGGTCAAGGGGGGCCCGGGGAGCTGTTTTTT	CASSLGQGGPGELFF
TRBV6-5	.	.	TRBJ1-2	TGTGCCAGCAGTTACTCGAGCCGGACGGATAATGGCTACACCTTC	CASSYSSRTDNGYTF
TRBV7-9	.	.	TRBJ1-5	TGTGCCTCTAAGGGGGACCCAGGGCAGCCCCAGCATTTT	CASKGDPGQPQHF
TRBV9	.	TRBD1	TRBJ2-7	TGTGCCAGCAGCGTAGACATAGGGGGCAGCTACGAGCAGTACTTC	CASSVDIGGSYEQYF
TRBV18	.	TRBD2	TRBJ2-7	TGTGCCAGCTCACGAGGCGGGGGGTCCTACGAGCAGTACTTC	CASSRGGGSYEQYF
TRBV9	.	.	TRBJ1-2	TGTGCCAGCAGCGGGGCCGGGCATGGGTTTTACCAGGATGGCTACACCTTC	CASSGAGHGFYQDGYTF
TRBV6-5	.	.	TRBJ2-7	TGTGCCAGCAGTTACCGGTGGGGGGCTGGGGAGCAGTACTTC	CASSYRWGAGEQYF
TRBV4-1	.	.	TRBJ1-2	TGCGCCAGCAGCCGCCTGGACTATGGACAGAGCGTCTACACCTTC	CASSRLDYGQSVYTF
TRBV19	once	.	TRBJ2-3	TGTGCCAGTAGACCAGGGAGCACAGATACGCAGTATTTT	CASRPGSTDTQYF
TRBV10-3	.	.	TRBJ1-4	TGTGCCAGCGGACCAGGCAGTGAAAAACTGTTTTTT	CASGPGSEKLFF
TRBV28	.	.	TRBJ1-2	TGTGCCAGCAGTTTCGGGACGGCCTATGGCTACACCTTC	CASSFGTAYGYTF
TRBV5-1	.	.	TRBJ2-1	TGCGCCAGCAGCTTGGACAGGGTACATGAGCAGTTCTTC	CASSLDRVHEQFF
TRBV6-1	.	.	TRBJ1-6	TGTGCCAGCAGTGAAGCCCCGTTTGGAAATTCACCCCTCCACTTT	CASSEAPFGNSPLHF
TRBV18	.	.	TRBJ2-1	TGTGCCAGCTCACCGTTTGAGTCTCAGTTCTTC	CASSPFESQFF
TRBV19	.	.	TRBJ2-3	TGTGCCAGTAGTACAAATAAAGGAGCGGGCACAGATACGCAGTATTTT	CASSTNKGAGTDTQYF
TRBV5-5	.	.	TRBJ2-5	TGTGCCAGCAACAGGGACGTCCTGCAAGAGACCCAGTACTTC	CASNRDVLQETQYF
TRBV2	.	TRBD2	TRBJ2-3	TGTGCCAGCAGTACCCCCGTTACAACCGGGACTAGCGGGAGAATCACAGATACGCAGTATTTT	CASSTPVTTGTSGRITDTQYF
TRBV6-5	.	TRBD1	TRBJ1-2	TGTGCCAGCAGTCCCGGGACAGGGGTACGTGGCTACACCTTC	CASSPGTGVRGYTF
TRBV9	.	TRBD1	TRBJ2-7	TGTGCCAGCAGCGTAGAGGGGGCAGGGGTCAACGAGCAGTACTTC	CASSVEGAGVNEQYF
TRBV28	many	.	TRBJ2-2	TGTGCCAGCAGTTTTTCTGACACCGGGGAGCTGTTTTTT	CASSFSDTGELFF
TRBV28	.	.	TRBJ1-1	TGTGCCAGCAATTCCTGGGATTTGAACACTGAAGCTTTCTTT	CASNSWDLNTEAFF
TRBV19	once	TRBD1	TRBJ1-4	TGTGCCAGTAGTGGACTGGACAGGGTTTATGAAAAACTGTTTTTT	CASSGLDRVYEKLFF
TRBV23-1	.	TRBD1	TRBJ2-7	TGCGCCAGCATCGGCGGGACAGGGGTAAGCGAGCAGTACTTC	CASIGGTGVSEQYF
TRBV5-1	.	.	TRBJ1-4	TGCGCCAGCAGCTTGGCGGGCAGGACGAATGAAAAACTGTTTTTT	CASSLAGRTNEKLFF
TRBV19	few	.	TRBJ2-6	TGTGCCAGTAGTAGGAGAGCTTCTGGGGCCAACGTCCTGACTTTC	CASSRRASGANVLTF
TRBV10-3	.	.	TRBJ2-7	TGTGCCATCAGTGAGGGGGGCTACGAGCAGTACTTC	CAISEGGYEQYF
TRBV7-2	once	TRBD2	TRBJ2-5	TGTGCCAGCAGCTTAATGGGCGGGGGGGCCTCCGAGACCCAGTACTTC	CASSLMGGGASETQYF
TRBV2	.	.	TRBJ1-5	TGTGCCAGCAGTGGGGGAGGCAATCAGCCCCAGCATTTT	CASSGGGNQPQHF
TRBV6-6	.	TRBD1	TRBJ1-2	TGTGCCAGCAACCAGAACCTCGGACAGGGGACCTATGGCTACACCTTC	CASNQNLGQGTYGYTF
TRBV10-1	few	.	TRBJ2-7	TGCGCCAGCAATCCTCACCACGAGCAGTACTTC	CASNPHHEQYF
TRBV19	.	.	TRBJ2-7	TGTGCCAGTAGCGGGCTGCCCCACGAGCAGTACTTC	CASSGLPHEQYF
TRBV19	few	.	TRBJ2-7	TGTGCCAGTAGTCCGCTGGGCAGCTCCTACGAGCAGTACTTC	CASSPLGSSYEQYF
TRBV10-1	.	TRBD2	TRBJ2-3	TGCGCCAGCAGTGAGTCGGGGAGCGGGGGATTCACAGATACGCAGTATTTT	CASSESGSGGFTDTQYF
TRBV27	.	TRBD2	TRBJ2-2	TGTGCCAGCAGTCCGGGTCCTACTAGCGGGAGAGAAGAGCTGTTTTTT	CASSPGPTSGREELFF
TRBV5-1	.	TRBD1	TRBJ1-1	TGCGCCAGCAGCTTGGGACAGGGGCGCGAAGCTTTCTTT	CASSLGQGREAFF
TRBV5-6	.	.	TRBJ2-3	TGTGCCAGCAGCTTTCAGGACAGAACCACAGATACGCAGTATTTT	CASSFQDRTTDTQYF
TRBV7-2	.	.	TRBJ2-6	TGTGCCAGCAGCTTAGCGGCGGTACCCCTCTCTGGGGCCAACGTCCTGACTTTC	CASSLAAVPLSGANVLTF
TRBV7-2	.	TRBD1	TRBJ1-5	TGTGCCAGCAGCTCCGACGGACAGGGGCAGCCCCAGCATTTT	CASSSDGQGQPQHF
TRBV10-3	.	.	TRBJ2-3	TGTGCCCTCCGGCCTGACAGCACAGATACGCAGTATTTT	CALRPDSTDTQYF
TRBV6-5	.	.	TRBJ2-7	TGTGCCAGCAGTCGGACCGCCGCCTACGAGCAGTACTTC	CASSRTAAYEQYF
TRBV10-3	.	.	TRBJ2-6	TGTGCCATCAGTGAGTCCATGCAGGCCCTGATGGGTGGGGCCAACGTCCTGACTTTC	CAISESMQALMGGANVLTF
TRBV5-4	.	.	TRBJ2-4	TGTGCCAGCAGCCCTAATCTGCCTACCAAAAACATTCAGTACTTC	CASSPNLPTKNIQYF
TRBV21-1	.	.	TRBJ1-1	TGTGCCAGCAGCACTCGACTTGTACCCAGGAACACTGAAGCTTTCTTT	CASSTRLVPRNTEAFF
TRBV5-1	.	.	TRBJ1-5	TGCGCCAGCAGCCTAAGCCCAGGGAAGGAGCAGCCCCAGCATTTT	CASSLSPGKEQPQHF
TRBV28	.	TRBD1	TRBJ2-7	TGTGCCAGCAGGTTACCGACAGGGGGTCATGACGAGCAGTACTTC	CASRLPTGGHDEQYF